This passage covers 12 T cell receptor beta chains from one sample sequenced in a study of glioma-infiltrating T cells after dendritic cell vaccination. Time point specified: after dendritic cell vaccination, including at tumor progression/relapse. Profiling relied on immunoSEQ multiplex PCR, and the TCRdb table lists in-frame clones only, not all of them. The data hold roughly 60,000 clones, with around nine tenths observed a single time. The sequencing used blood, collected after dendritic cell vaccination. Receptors originate from a human donor with glioblastoma.

The rearrangement uses TRBV6-5 and TRBJ2-3; D unresolved. With 2 bases removed from V and 6 bases from J, the gap between germline ends came to 6 bases. The CDR3 extends over 12 amino acids. Germline lookup yields CDR1 MNHEY and CDR2 SVGAGI. This CDR3 is CASSYVGDTQYF. As DNA, the CDR3 is TGTGCCAGCAGTTACGTCGGGGATACGCAGTATTTT.

This chain links TRBV25-1 with TRBJ2-7; 8 bases match TRBD1. With V trimmed by 4 bases and J by 1 base, 6 bases remained unmatched. Germline V gene sequence: CDR1 MGHDK, CDR2 SYGVNS. This CDR3 spans 15 amino acids. Written as DNA, the CDR3 is TGTGCCAGCAGTGTCTTGACAGGGGCGTCCTACGAGCAGTACTTC. This codes for CASSVLTGASYEQYF.

The chain links TRBV4-3 to TRBJ2-1, with unresolved D. In germline, CDR1 is LGHNA, CDR2 YSLEER. With 1 base removed from V and 2 bases from J, the gap between germline ends came to 12 bases. This CDR3 has 16 residues. CDR3 loop: CASSQVSGGPYNEQFF. The CDR3 DNA reads as TGCGCCAGCAGCCAAGTCTCAGGTGGTCCCTACAATGAGCAGTTCTTC.

This chain joins TRBV5-1 and TRBJ2-7; 8 nucleotides align to TRBD2. There are 17 residues in the CDR3. CDR1 is SGHRS, CDR2 YFSETQ, per germline. V gave up 2 bases and J gave up 5 bases; unmatched junction bases: 15. In DNA, the CDR3 is TGCGCCAGCAGCTTACTCTCCCAGCGGGAGTTGGTTCACGAGCAGTACTTC. Its translation is CASSLLSQRELVHEQYF. The full variable domain, its missing parts supplied by reference TRBV5-1 and TRBJ2-7, is KAGVTQTPRYLIKTRGQQVTLSCSPISGHRSVSWYQQTPGQGLQFLFEYFSETQRNKGNFPGRFSGRQFSNSRSEMNVSTLELGDSALYLCASSLLSQRELVHEQYFGPGTRLTVT.

The chain joins TRBV7-8 to TRBJ2-5; 8 positions match TRBD2. Germline V gene data show CDR1 as SGHVS and CDR2 as FQNEAQ. This CDR3 region has 16 residues. Losses at the gene ends were 2 bases for V and 1 base for J; bases not matched to a gene: 6. CDR3 protein: CASSLPSGGPQETQYF. The CDR3 bases are TGTGCCAGCAGCTTACCAAGCGGGGGCCCCCAAGAGACCCAGTACTTC.

Written as DNA, the CDR3 is TGTGCCAGTAGTATTACAGAGAACTACGAGCAGTACTTC. This encodes CASSITENYEQYF. The rearrangement uses TRBV19 and TRBJ2-7, with D hard to call. Looked up from germline, CDR1 is LNHDA and CDR2 is SQIVND (reference sequence). The CDR3 is 13 amino acids. The germline V and J ends were trimmed by 3 bases and 3 bases, with 9 bases remaining between them.

The rearrangement uses TRBV29-1 and TRBJ2-7, with 12 positions matching TRBD2. The length of the CDR3 is 13 residues. Germline values: CDR1 SQVTM, CDR2 ANQGSEA. V trimming: 7 bases; J trimming: 7 bases; junction bases outside the gene matches: 8. The DNA for the CDR3 is TGCAGCGCTAGACTAGCGGGAGTGGGGGAGCAGTACTTC. This translates into CSARLAGVGEQYF.

This chain uses TRBV27 with TRBJ2-1; possible D gene TRBD2, 5 bases. V was clipped by 5 bases and J by 5 bases, with 19 bases between them. Germline loops: CDR1 MNHEY, CDR2 SMNVEV (reference sequence). This CDR3 spans 16 amino acids. The DNA for the CDR3 is TGTGCCAGCAGTACCAAATCATGGCGGGCTGACAATGAGCAGTTCTTC. Translation: CASSTKSWRADNEQFF.

This clone was detected only a few times. CDR3 loop: CASSPGHINYGYTF. The CDR3 bases are TGTGCCAGCAGTCCTGGACATATTAACTATGGCTACACCTTC. The chain recombines TRBV27 with TRBJ1-2, with a tentative D call TRBD1 (5 bases). CDR3 size: 14 residues. Trimming pared 5 bases from V and 1 base from J, leaving 11 bases between. The germline V gene encodes CDR1 MNHEY and CDR2 SMNVEV (reference sequence).

The rearrangement uses TRBV12-2 and TRBJ1-3; the DNA was not compared with TRBD1, the D call given in the table. TRBV12-2 is labeled a pseudogene. This CDR3 has 15 amino acids. CDR3: CASSTWTDSGNTIYF. The DNA for the CDR3 is TGTGCCAGCAGCACCTGGACAGATAGTGGAAACACCATATATTTT.

A single count supports this clone. The chain combines TRBV7-2 with TRBJ2-1; TRBD2 matches at 8 bases. The germline CDR1 and CDR2 sequences are SGHTA and FQGNSA. With V trimmed by 5 bases and J by 0 bases, 6 bases remained unmatched. The CDR3 contains 16 residues. The CDR3 nucleotides are TGTGCCAGCAGCAAATACGGGACTAGCTCCTACAATGAGCAGTTCTTC. It yields the protein CASSKYGTSSYNEQFF. Using reference TRBV7-2 and TRBJ2-1 for the parts outside the CDR3, the full variable domain is GAGVSQSPSNKVTEKGKDVELRCDPISGHTALYWYRQSLGQGLEFLIYFQGNSAPDKSGLPSDRFSAERTGGSVSTLTIQRTQQEDSAVYLCASSKYGTSSYNEQFFGPGTRLTVL.

The genes are TRBV27 and TRBJ2-7; D unclear. The CDR3 has 13 amino acids. V was clipped by 5 bases and J by 2 bases, with 10 bases between them. CDR1 is MNHEY, CDR2 SMNVEV, per germline (reference sequence). The CDR3 loop is CASSASVAYEQYF. In nucleotides, the CDR3 is TGTGCCAGCAGTGCATCGGTGGCCTACGAGCAGTACTTC.